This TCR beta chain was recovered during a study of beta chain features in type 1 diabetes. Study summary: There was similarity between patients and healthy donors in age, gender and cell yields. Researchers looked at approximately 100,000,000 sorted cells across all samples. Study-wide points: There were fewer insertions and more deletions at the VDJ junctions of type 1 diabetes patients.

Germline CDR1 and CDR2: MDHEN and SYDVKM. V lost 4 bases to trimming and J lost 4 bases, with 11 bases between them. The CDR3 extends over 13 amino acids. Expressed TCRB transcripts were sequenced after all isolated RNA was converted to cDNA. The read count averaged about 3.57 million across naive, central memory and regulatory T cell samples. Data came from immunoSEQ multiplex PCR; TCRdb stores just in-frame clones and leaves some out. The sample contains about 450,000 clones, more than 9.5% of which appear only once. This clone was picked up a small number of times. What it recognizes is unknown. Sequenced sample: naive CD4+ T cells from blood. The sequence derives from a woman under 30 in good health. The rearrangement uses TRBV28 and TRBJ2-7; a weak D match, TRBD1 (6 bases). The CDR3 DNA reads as TGTGCCAGCAGTTCGCCCGACAGGTACGAGCAGTACGTC. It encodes CASSSPDRYEQYV.